These T cell receptor beta chains were read from a single sample in a study of early T cells in non-severe SARS-CoV-2 infection. One entry per CDR3 protein, called by TCRdb with MiXCR from the 5' RACE reads. Of roughly 65,000 distinct CDR3 sequences in the sample, roughly a tenth were seen once. The sample taken for sequencing was whole blood. These receptors were obtained from an adult who was a healthcare worker with PCR-confirmed SARS-CoV-2 infection or an uninfected control (not recorded which). Both conserved end residues are part of each CDR3. Fields, in order: CDR3 protein, CDR3 DNA, clone size, V gene, D gene, J gene. The D gene is left open where the match is weak. Clone sizes are given selectively: once, few, many, or a class where the clone is expanded.

CDR3 protein: CASSSYRDRTNTGELFF
CDR3 DNA: TGTGCCAGCAGCTCCTACCGGGACAGGACGAACACCGGGGAGCTGTTTTTT
clone size: few
V gene: TRBV13
D gene: TRBD1
J gene: TRBJ2-2

CDR3 protein: CASSRANVLTF
CDR3 DNA: TGTGCCAGCAGCCGGGCCAACGTCCTGACTTTC
clone size: .
V gene: TRBV14
D gene: .
J gene: TRBJ2-6

CDR3 protein: CATSDSLGQGDRYTF
CDR3 DNA: TGTGCCACCAGTGATTCTTTGGGACAGGGTGATCGCTACACCTTC
clone size: few
V gene: TRBV24-1
D gene: TRBD1
J gene: TRBJ1-2

CDR3 protein: CASSPSTPWTGSLEYF
CDR3 DNA: TGTGCCAGCAGCCCAAGCACCCCCTGGACAGGGTCTCTTGAGTACTTC
clone size: .
V gene: TRBV7-6
D gene: TRBD1
J gene: TRBJ2-5

CDR3 protein: CSAREVGRDTEAFF
CDR3 DNA: TGCAGTGCTAGAGAAGTAGGACGGGACACTGAAGCTTTCTTT
clone size: .
V gene: TRBV20-1
D gene: .
J gene: TRBJ1-1

CDR3 protein: CASSEPLGSSYEQYF
CDR3 DNA: TGTGCCAGCAGTGAGCCCCTTGGGAGCTCCTACGAGCAGTACTTC
clone size: many
V gene: TRBV2
D gene: .
J gene: TRBJ2-7

CDR3 protein: CASSSWTGEQFF
CDR3 DNA: TGTGCCAGCAGTTCCTGGACTGGTGAGCAGTTCTTC
clone size: few
V gene: TRBV6-2/TRBV6-3
D gene: .
J gene: TRBJ2-1

CDR3 protein: CASCQVSYEQYF
CDR3 DNA: TGTGCCAGCTGCCAAGTCTCCTACGAGCAGTACTTC
clone size: .
V gene: TRBV6-8
D gene: .
J gene: TRBJ2-7

CDR3 protein: CASSLVAGEGDTQYF
CDR3 DNA: TGCGCCAGCAGCTTGGTGGCGGGAGAAGGAGATACGCAGTATTTT
clone size: many
V gene: TRBV5-1
D gene: TRBD2
J gene: TRBJ2-3

CDR3 protein: CAISESNGGSGTGELFF
CDR3 DNA: TGTGCCATCAGTGAGTCGAACGGGGGATCGGGCACCGGGGAGCTGTTTTTT
clone size: many
V gene: TRBV10-3
D gene: .
J gene: TRBJ2-2

CDR3 protein: CSFQAGGGYEQYF
CDR3 DNA: TGCAGTTTCCAGGCGGGAGGGGGCTACGAGCAGTACTTC
clone size: .
V gene: TRBV29-1
D gene: TRBD2
J gene: TRBJ2-7

CDR3 protein: CSARGSGTDTQYF
CDR3 DNA: TGCAGTGCTAGAGGGAGCGGCACAGATACGCAGTATTTT
clone size: .
V gene: TRBV20-1
D gene: .
J gene: TRBJ2-3

CDR3 protein: CASSLEWGIVNGYTF
CDR3 DNA: TGCGCCAGCAGCTTGGAATGGGGTATAGTCAATGGCTACACCTTC
clone size: .
V gene: TRBV5-1
D gene: .
J gene: TRBJ1-2

CDR3 protein: CASSFLAGGPNEQFF
CDR3 DNA: TGTGCCAGCAGTTTTCTAGCGGGAGGGCCGAATGAGCAGTTCTTC
clone size: .
V gene: TRBV28
D gene: TRBD2
J gene: TRBJ2-1

CDR3 protein: CASSFGTANTGELFF
CDR3 DNA: TGTGCCAGCAGCTTCGGGACAGCGAACACCGGGGAGCTGTTTTTT
clone size: few
V gene: TRBV11-2
D gene: TRBD1
J gene: TRBJ2-2

CDR3 protein: CASSFSRQLSGANVLTF
CDR3 DNA: TGTGCCAGCAGCTTTAGTCGACAGCTCTCCGGGGCCAACGTCCTGACTTTC
clone size: few
V gene: TRBV7-8
D gene: .
J gene: TRBJ2-6

CDR3 protein: CASSQDAMWTSGTIESYGQYF
CDR3 DNA: TGTGCCAGCAGCCAAGACGCAATGTGGACTAGCGGGACTATTGAATCCTACGGGCAGTACTTC
clone size: .
V gene: TRBV4-2
D gene: TRBD2
J gene: TRBJ2-7

CDR3 protein: CSVAAGYGQPQHF
CDR3 DNA: TGCAGCGTTGCCGCAGGGTACGGCCAGCCCCAGCATTTT
clone size: many
V gene: TRBV29-1
D gene: .
J gene: TRBJ1-5

CDR3 protein: CASSVLGNEQFF
CDR3 DNA: TGCGCCAGCAGCGTGCTAGGAAATGAGCAGTTCTTC
clone size: few
V gene: TRBV4-3
D gene: .
J gene: TRBJ2-1

CDR3 protein: CASSFIPQTAGELFF
CDR3 DNA: TGTGCCAGCAGCTTCATACCCCAGACGGCCGGGGAGCTGTTTTTT
clone size: few
V gene: TRBV7-6
D gene: .
J gene: TRBJ2-2

CDR3 protein: CASSLGGGYEQYF
CDR3 DNA: TGTGCCAGCAGCTTAGGTGGGGGCTACGAGCAGTACTTC
clone size: few
V gene: TRBV5-6
D gene: .
J gene: TRBJ2-7

CDR3 protein: CASSSSGRAYNEQFF
CDR3 DNA: TGTGCCAGCAGCTCTAGCGGGAGGGCCTACAATGAGCAGTTCTTC
clone size: few
V gene: TRBV7-2
D gene: TRBD2
J gene: TRBJ2-1

CDR3 protein: CASSLVRIGGLGANVLTF
CDR3 DNA: TGTGCCAGCAGCTTAGTCAGGATAGGAGGCCTTGGGGCCAACGTCCTGACTTTC
clone size: .
V gene: TRBV11-2
D gene: .
J gene: TRBJ2-6

CDR3 protein: CASSGPRRTRLAGELFF
CDR3 DNA: TGTGCCAGCAGTGGGCCCCGCAGAACACGGCTGGCGGGGGAGCTGTTTTTT
clone size: few
V gene: TRBV2
D gene: .
J gene: TRBJ2-2

CDR3 protein: CASSQTGVMAIYF
CDR3 DNA: TGTGCCAGCAGTCAGACAGGGGTAATGGCCATATATTTT
clone size: few
V gene: TRBV6-6
D gene: TRBD1
J gene: TRBJ1-3

CDR3 protein: CASSLVAGRGDEQFF
CDR3 DNA: TGTGCCAGCAGCTTAGTGGCCGGGAGAGGGGATGAGCAGTTCTTC
clone size: .
V gene: TRBV7-8
D gene: .
J gene: TRBJ2-1

CDR3 protein: CASSLSDRGHQPQHF
CDR3 DNA: TGTGCCAGCAGCTTATCGGACAGGGGTCATCAGCCCCAGCATTTT
clone size: once
V gene: TRBV7-8
D gene: TRBD1
J gene: TRBJ1-5

CDR3 protein: CASRARGPADTQYF
CDR3 DNA: TGTGCCAGCAGAGCGAGGGGCCCCGCAGATACGCAGTATTTT
clone size: few
V gene: TRBV27
D gene: .
J gene: TRBJ2-3

CDR3 protein: CASSFMSGGNNEQFF
CDR3 DNA: TGTGCCAGCAGCTTTATGAGCGGGGGGAACAATGAGCAGTTCTTC
clone size: .
V gene: TRBV11-3
D gene: TRBD2
J gene: TRBJ2-1

CDR3 protein: CASSGLGDEQYF
CDR3 DNA: TGTGCCAGCAGCGGACTAGGGGACGAGCAGTACTTC
clone size: .
V gene: TRBV11-2
D gene: TRBD2
J gene: TRBJ2-7

CDR3 protein: CAISEGSFSYNEQFF
CDR3 DNA: TGTGCCATCAGTGAGGGTTCGTTCTCCTACAATGAGCAGTTCTTC
clone size: .
V gene: TRBV10-3
D gene: .
J gene: TRBJ2-1

CDR3 protein: CASSVDNRGRVEQYF
CDR3 DNA: TGTGCCAGCAGCGTAGATAACCGCGGGAGGGTCGAGCAGTACTTC
clone size: many
V gene: TRBV9
D gene: TRBD2
J gene: TRBJ2-7

CDR3 protein: CASSPQGEKLFF
CDR3 DNA: TGTGCCAGCAGTCCACAGGGGGAAAAACTGTTTTTT
clone size: few
V gene: TRBV2
D gene: TRBD1
J gene: TRBJ1-4

CDR3 protein: CASSYSTQGPTDTQYF
CDR3 DNA: TGTGCCAGCAGTTACTCGACTCAGGGACCCACAGATACGCAGTATTTT
clone size: few
V gene: TRBV6-2/TRBV6-3
D gene: .
J gene: TRBJ2-3

CDR3 protein: CASTIMNTESFF
CDR3 DNA: TGTGCCAGCACCATCATGAACACTGAATCTTTCTTT
clone size: once
V gene: TRBV28
D gene: .
J gene: TRBJ1-1

CDR3 protein: CASRRGLAGGIEQFF
CDR3 DNA: TGTGCCAGCAGAAGGGGACTAGCGGGAGGAATCGAGCAGTTCTTC
clone size: many
V gene: TRBV6-2/TRBV6-3
D gene: TRBD2
J gene: TRBJ2-1

CDR3 protein: CASSFRVQGAKNIQYF
CDR3 DNA: TGTGCCAGCAGCTTTAGGGTACAGGGAGCCAAAAACATTCAGTACTTC
clone size: .
V gene: TRBV7-8
D gene: .
J gene: TRBJ2-4

CDR3 protein: CASSSGTGLTEAFF
CDR3 DNA: TGTGCCAGCAGTTCTGGGACAGGGCTGACTGAAGCTTTCTTT
clone size: many
V gene: TRBV9
D gene: TRBD1
J gene: TRBJ1-1

CDR3 protein: CASSLNGAKNIQYF
CDR3 DNA: TGTGCCAGCAGTTTAAATGGAGCCAAAAACATTCAGTACTTC
clone size: .
V gene: TRBV28
D gene: .
J gene: TRBJ2-4

CDR3 protein: CASSLGGAANTQYF
CDR3 DNA: TGTGCCAGCAGCTTAGGCGGGGCTGCAAATACGCAGTATTTT
clone size: .
V gene: TRBV11-2
D gene: .
J gene: TRBJ2-3

CDR3 protein: CASRLGGDARDEQFF
CDR3 DNA: TGTGCCAGCAGACTGGGAGGGGACGCGCGGGATGAGCAGTTCTTC
clone size: many
V gene: TRBV12-3/TRBV12-4
D gene: TRBD2
J gene: TRBJ2-1

CDR3 protein: CASSYSKGWGYTF
CDR3 DNA: TGTGCCAGCAGTTACTCGAAGGGATGGGGCTACACCTTC
clone size: few
V gene: TRBV6-5
D gene: .
J gene: TRBJ1-2

CDR3 protein: CASSARPQGAEAFF
CDR3 DNA: TGTGCCAGCAGCGCCCGTCCCCAAGGGGCTGAAGCTTTCTTT
clone size: many
V gene: TRBV7-2
D gene: .
J gene: TRBJ1-1

CDR3 protein: CASSADRPGELFF
CDR3 DNA: TGTGCCAGCAGTGCGGACAGACCCGGGGAGCTGTTTTTT
clone size: many
V gene: TRBV6-1
D gene: .
J gene: TRBJ2-2

CDR3 protein: CASSLGGGLYNEQFF
CDR3 DNA: TGTGCCAGCAGTTTAGGCGGCGGACTCTACAATGAGCAGTTCTTC
clone size: many
V gene: TRBV28
D gene: .
J gene: TRBJ2-1

CDR3 protein: CASSYALQGNYGYTF
CDR3 DNA: TGTGCCAGCAGTTACGCACTACAGGGGAACTATGGCTACACCTTC
clone size: .
V gene: TRBV6-6
D gene: TRBD1
J gene: TRBJ1-2

CDR3 protein: CASSLPQAIYEQYF
CDR3 DNA: TGTGCCAGCAGTTTACCACAGGCGATCTACGAGCAGTACTTC
clone size: many
V gene: TRBV28
D gene: .
J gene: TRBJ2-7

CDR3 protein: CASKLPRINEQFF
CDR3 DNA: TGCGCCAGCAAGCTGCCTAGGATCAATGAGCAGTTCTTC
clone size: .
V gene: TRBV10-2
D gene: .
J gene: TRBJ2-1

CDR3 protein: CASSPPSNTGELFF
CDR3 DNA: TGTGCCAGCAGCCCACCCTCAAACACCGGGGAGCTGTTTTTT
clone size: .
V gene: TRBV5-6
D gene: .
J gene: TRBJ2-2

CDR3 protein: CSVMTGDQPQHF
CDR3 DNA: TGCAGCGTTATGACAGGGGATCAGCCCCAGCATTTT
clone size: many
V gene: TRBV29-1
D gene: TRBD1
J gene: TRBJ1-5

CDR3 protein: CSVKRGQSFGNTEAFF
CDR3 DNA: TGCAGCGTTAAAAGGGGGCAGTCCTTTGGGAACACTGAAGCTTTCTTT
clone size: many
V gene: TRBV29-1
D gene: TRBD1
J gene: TRBJ1-1

CDR3 protein: CASSQGLADYNEQFF
CDR3 DNA: TGCGCCAGCAGCCAAGGACTAGCGGACTACAATGAGCAGTTCTTC
clone size: .
V gene: TRBV4-3
D gene: TRBD2
J gene: TRBJ2-1

CDR3 protein: CASSGQGVETQYF
CDR3 DNA: TGTGCCAGCAGCGGACAGGGGGTGGAGACCCAGTACTTC
clone size: many
V gene: TRBV2
D gene: TRBD1
J gene: TRBJ2-5

CDR3 protein: CASRIAGSHEQYF
CDR3 DNA: TGTGCCAGCAGGATTGCAGGGAGCCACGAGCAGTACTTC
clone size: few
V gene: TRBV12-3/TRBV12-4
D gene: .
J gene: TRBJ2-7

CDR3 protein: CATSREPDTEAFF
CDR3 DNA: TGTGCCACCAGCAGAGAACCCGACACTGAAGCTTTCTTT
clone size: few
V gene: TRBV15
D gene: .
J gene: TRBJ1-1